A selection of T cell receptor beta chains follows, all from one sample in a study of blood T cells in healthy people across ages. In TCRdb, the 5' RACE reads were re-called with MiXCR into one record per CDR3 protein. The sample records about 1.5 million distinct CDR3 sequences, 42% being singletons. Material for sequencing was blood. All receptors derive from a woman under 30 in good health. Both conserved end residues are part of each CDR3. D genes are given only for firm matches. Some rows have no size entry. The others give once, few or many, or a class for an expanded clone.

>.|TRBJ1-1|.|TRBV6-1|13
TGTGCCAGCAGTGAAGCTGGGGCGTCGGAAGCTTTCTTT
CASSEAGASEAFF
>.|TRBJ2-5|TRBD2|TRBV11-2|13
TGTGCCAGCAGCCCGGGGGGTTCAGGGACCCAGTACTTC
CASSPGGSGTQYF
>.|TRBJ2-5|.|TRBV28|13
TGTGCCAGCAGCTCCGGGTCCGAAGAGACCCAGTACTTC
CASSSGSEETQYF
>few|TRBJ1-6|.|TRBV29-1|14
TGCAGCGTTAAGGGAAGCTCCTATAATTCACCCCTCCACTTT
CSVKGSSYNSPLHF
>few|TRBJ1-4|.|TRBV7-8|17
TGTGCCAGCAGCCCCCGGGCCGGCGAAGGGACTAATGAAAAACTGTTTTTT
CASSPRAGEGTNEKLFF
>once|TRBJ2-7|.|TRBV7-2|16
TGTGCCAGCAGCTTAGGGACCCCCTTCGCCTCCTACGAGCAGTACTTC
CASSLGTPFASYEQYF
>few|TRBJ2-3|.|TRBV7-8|12
TGTGCCAGCAGCTTCGCGGGCGCGTCGCAGTATTTT
CASSFAGASQYF
>.|TRBJ2-7|TRBD2|TRBV29-1|15
TGCAGCGTGGGGGGGGATTCCAGCTCCTACAATGAGCAGTACTTC
CSVGGDSSSYNEQYF
>.|TRBJ1-1|.|TRBV6-1|15
TGTGCCAGCAGTGAACAGGGTGGCTATGACACTGAAGCTTTCTTT
CASSEQGGYDTEAFF
>.|TRBJ2-1|.|TRBV9|14
TGTGCCAGCCAGGGGGGACTCGAATACAATGAGCAGTTCTTC
CASQGGLEYNEQFF
>few|TRBJ2-2|TRBD1|TRBV7-6|15
TGTGCCAGCAGCTTAGGCAGGGGGCGAATCGGGGAGCTGTTTTTT
CASSLGRGRIGELFF
>.|TRBJ1-4|TRBD1|TRBV6-5|16
TGTGCCAGCAGTTACTCTATTGCAGGGGGTAATGAAAAACTGTTTTTT
CASSYSIAGGNEKLFF
>once|TRBJ1-1|TRBD1|TRBV27|13
TGCGCCAGCAGTCTTCACCGGACAGGTGAAGCTTTCTTT
CASSLHRTGEAFF
>.|TRBJ2-7|TRBD2|TRBV29-1|15
TGCAGCGGTGTACTGACTAGCGGGAGGGCCGACGAGCAGTACTTC
CSGVLTSGRADEQYF
>.|TRBJ2-1|.|TRBV2|12
TGTGCCAGCGGGTGGGGTAGGAATGAGCAGTTCTTC
CASGWGRNEQFF
>.|TRBJ1-2|.|TRBV6-5|14
TGTGCCAGCAGCCCCGGAAATTCCCTTTGCGGCTACACCTTC
CASSPGNSLCGYTF
>few|TRBJ2-1|.|TRBV6-6|13
TGTGCCACCTCAGGCCGTTCCTACAATGAGCAGTTCTTC
CATSGRSYNEQFF
>.|TRBJ2-7|.|TRBV5-1|13
TGCGCCAGCAGGCGACAGAGGACCTACGAGCAGTACTTC
CASRRQRTYEQYF
>.|TRBJ1-2|TRBD1|TRBV3-1|13
TGTGCCAGCAGCCACGACAGGGGGTATGGCTACACCTTC
CASSHDRGYGYTF
>many|TRBJ1-1|.|TRBV7-9|14
TGCCTTTCGAGCAGGTCAGGAAAAAACACTGAAGCTTTCTTT
CLSSRSGKNTEAFF
>few|TRBJ1-2|.|TRBV20-1|13
TGCAGTGTCAGGGCGGGAACTAACTATGGCTACACCTTC
CSVRAGTNYGYTF
>few|TRBJ1-1|.|TRBV29-1|13
TGCAGCGTCGACCGGGGGTATTACACTGAAGCTTTCTTT
CSVDRGYYTEAFF
>.|TRBJ1-1|.|TRBV3-1|13
TGTGCCAGCAGCCAAGATCGGGTCAGTGAAGCTTTCTTT
CASSQDRVSEAFF
>few|TRBJ1-2|.|TRBV2|14
TGTGCCAGCAGTATGCAATTAGGGCTTGATGGCTACACCTTC
CASSMQLGLDGYTF
>.|TRBJ2-7|.|TRBV4-1|14
TGCGCCAGCAGCCAGCCGAGTACCGCCTACGAGCAGTACTTC
CASSQPSTAYEQYF
>.|TRBJ2-1|.|TRBV5-1|15
TGCGCCAGCAGCTTGGTGGGGACCCGCGGATTGGAGCAGTTCTTC
CASSLVGTRGLEQFF
>.|TRBJ2-2|.|TRBV20-1|14
TGCAGTGCCCCCCTACAGCGGGACACCGGGGAGCTGTTTTTT
CSAPLQRDTGELFF
>few|TRBJ1-4|TRBD1|TRBV29-1|12
TGCAGCGCCAGACAGGGGGATGAAAAACTGTTTTTT
CSARQGDEKLFF
>.|TRBJ2-1|TRBD2|TRBV7-9|20
TGTGCCAGCAGCCTATTATCGTCTCAGAGGACTAGCGGGAGTGGAAATGAGCAGTTCTTC
CASSLLSSQRTSGSGNEQFF
>.|TRBJ1-2|.|TRBV6-6|11
TGTGCCAGCACGACGGACTATGGCTACACCTTC
CASTTDYGYTF